The T cell receptor (beta chain) described here comes from a study of T cells after yellow fever vaccination. In TCRdb, the 5' RACE reads were re-called with MiXCR into one record per CDR3 protein. The sample has some 390,000 distinct CDR3 sequences; about 6% are singletons. V lost 3 bases, J lost 6 bases, and 17 bases lay in between. From germline, CDR1 is DFQATT and CDR2 SNEGSKA (reference sequence). The CDR3 is 14 amino acids. This TCR was sampled from a man younger than 40 who received the YFV17D yellow fever vaccine. V usage is TRBV20-1 and J usage is TRBJ1-1, with D perhaps matching TRBD1 (5 bases). The specimen was PBMCs, collected 5 days after the yellow fever booster vaccination. The CDR3 region is CSASNRPATAEAFF. CDR3 sequence (DNA): TGCAGTGCTAGTAACAGGCCAGCCACCGCTGAAGCTTTCTTT.